This entry lists 26 T cell receptor beta chains sequenced from one sample in a study of T cells expressing NK-cell markers. For each CDR3 protein, TCRdb gives one entry from its re-call of the 5' RACE reads, without DNA. The sample has approximately 440,000 distinct CDR3 sequences, and its top ten clones hold more than 1.4%. Input material: blood T cells: a sorted CD56 or NKG2C T cell subset, CD4+ or CD8+ T cells, or bulk PBMC T cells (not recorded which). The receptors were gathered from a woman aged 50 to 60 in good health.

The chain joins TRBV21-1 to TRBJ2-1; TCRdb proposes TRBD2, but this gene call is untestable without DNA. TRBV21-1 is a recognized pseudogene. The CDR3 runs to 17 residues. The CDR3 loop reads CASSRFKLAAPYNEQFF.

The V gene is TRBV7-4, the J gene TRBJ1-5; TCRdb's D gene call, TRBD1, goes unchecked for lack of DNA. This CDR3 region has 15 residues. The V gene's germline CDR1 is SGHVT and CDR2 SQSDAQ. The chain's CDR3 is CASSRNRVITQPQHF.

The V gene is TRBV6-1, the J gene TRBJ1-1; TCRdb outputs TRBD1, but without DNA this stays unchecked. This CDR3 is 15 amino acids long. Germline CDR1 reads MNHNS; CDR2 reads SASEGT. CDR3 region: CASSGTTGLDTEAFF.

The genes are TRBV14 and TRBJ2-7; TCRdb names TRBD1, which stays unverified in the absence of DNA. From germline, CDR1 is SGHDN and CDR2 FVKESK. The CDR3 runs to 13 residues. CDR3 loop: CASSQVEPGEQYF.

The chain recombines TRBV29-1 with TRBJ1-1. The CDR3 has 11 residues. In germline, CDR1 is SQVTM, CDR2 ANQGSEA. The CDR3 loop reads CSGDRTGEAFF.

The chain recombines TRBV12-5 with TRBJ2-7. The CDR3 is made up of 13 amino acids. From germline, CDR1 is LGHNT and CDR2 FRNRAP. CDR3 region: CASAVAPGYEQYF.

V gene TRBV24-1 combines with J gene TRBJ2-2; TCRdb indicates TRBD2, and absent DNA this call remains unverified. This CDR3 spans 18 amino acids. The germline gives CDR1 KGHDR, CDR2 SFDVKD. CDR3 sequence reads: CATGRGLAGGTKNGELFF.

The chain combines TRBV12-3 or TRBV12-4 with TRBJ2-7; the D gene TCRdb calls, TRBD1, cannot be checked with no DNA. The CDR3 has 12 residues. This CDR3 reads CASLTGVGEQYF.

J is TRBJ1-1 and V is TRBV6-5; the TCRdb call, TRBD1, lacks DNA for checking. This CDR3 region has 16 residues. Germline V gene lookup returns CDR1 MNHEY and CDR2 SVGAGI. CDR3 residues: CATSPGAALGGSEAFF.

This chain joins TRBV7-9 and TRBJ2-3; TCRdb designates TRBD1, a call that cannot be tested without DNA. This CDR3 is built from 15 residues. Looked up from germline, CDR1 is SEHNR and CDR2 is FQNEAQ (reference sequence). This CDR3 reads CASSRGSTSTDTQYF.

This chain joins TRBV11-2 and TRBJ2-2; as DNA is missing, the TRBD1 call by TCRdb cannot be tested. The length of the CDR3 is 14 residues. Germline V gene sequence: CDR1 SGHAT, CDR2 FQNNGV. This CDR3 is CASGGVMPPGELFF.

V is TRBV19 and J is TRBJ1-5; TCRdb's D gene call, TRBD1, goes unchecked for lack of DNA. The CDR3 runs 15 residues. The germline gives CDR1 LNHDA, CDR2 SQIVND (reference sequence). CDR3 loop: CASLEGWGSNQPQHF.

The J gene is TRBJ2-5, the V gene TRBV11-3. Germline V lookup: CDR1 SGHNT, CDR2 YENEEA. This CDR3 has 13 amino acids. Here the CDR3 reads CASRPRESETQYF.

The chain combines TRBV20-1 with TRBJ2-1; lacking DNA, the TRBD2 call made by TCRdb goes unchecked. There are 15 residues in the CDR3. Per germline, CDR1 DFQATT and CDR2 SNEGSKA (reference sequence). CDR3 in amino acids: CSAKKTSGGYNEQFF.

This chain's CDR3 is CSARGPGSRSPQHF. V gene TRBV20-1 combines with J gene TRBJ1-5; TCRdb lists TRBD1, though no DNA is available to test this call. Germline values: CDR1 DFQATT, CDR2 SNEGSKA (reference sequence). The CDR3 consists of 14 residues.

The genes are TRBV20-1 and TRBJ2-5; TCRdb outputs TRBD2, but without DNA this stays unchecked. This CDR3 is 15 amino acids long. The germline V gene encodes CDR1 DFQATT and CDR2 SNEGSKA (reference sequence). This chain's CDR3 is CSAHGTSGSEETQYF.

The chain combines TRBV7-9 with TRBJ2-2; as DNA is missing, the TRBD2 call by TCRdb cannot be tested. This CDR3 spans 13 amino acids. Per the germline V gene, CDR1 is SEHNR and CDR2 is FQNEAQ (reference sequence). The CDR3 sequence is CASRPLVPGELFF.

The chain is built from TRBV11-2 and TRBJ2-1; as DNA is missing, the TRBD2 call by TCRdb cannot be tested. Germline assignment: CDR1 SGHAT and CDR2 FQNNGV. The CDR3 covers 14 residues. CDR3 in amino acids: CASSSRGTRHEQFF.

V and J are TRBV20-1 and TRBJ2-5; TCRdb picks TRBD1, but there is no DNA to check that call. The germline CDR1 and CDR2 sequences are DFQATT and SNEGSKA (reference sequence). There are 15 residues in the CDR3. The CDR3 sequence is CSLGGGRGGQETQYF.

The chain carries TRBV5-5 and TRBJ1-2. Per germline, CDR1 SGHKS and CDR2 YYEKEE (reference sequence). The CDR3 runs 14 residues. The CDR3 loop reads CASSLLMDNYGYTF.

The chain recombines TRBV12-3 or TRBV12-4 with TRBJ2-1; the D gene TCRdb calls, TRBD2, cannot be checked with no DNA. This CDR3 is 16 amino acids long. The CDR3 is CASSQPGLAGRQEQFF.

The chain combines TRBV24-1 with TRBJ2-3; TCRdb returns TRBD1, unconfirmable since there is no DNA. From germline, CDR1 is KGHDR and CDR2 SFDVKD. The CDR3 contains 15 residues. CDR3 amino acids: CATSDRDRGTDTQYF.

This rearrangement joins TRBV2 to TRBJ1-2; the TRBD1 assignment by TCRdb is unverifiable without DNA. The germline V gene has CDR1 SNHLY and CDR2 FYNNEI. The CDR3 spans 14 residues. The CDR3 is CASSLQWVPEGYTF.

The chain couples TRBV18 to TRBJ2-7. CDR1 is KGHSH, CDR2 LQKENI, per germline. The CDR3 has 13 amino acids. Here the CDR3 reads CASSPAGVNEQYF.

This rearrangement joins TRBV5-1 to TRBJ1-1. This CDR3 is 14 amino acids long. The germline CDR1 and CDR2 sequences are SGHRS and YFSETQ. CDR3 protein: CASSPVLGNTEAFF.

The chain carries TRBV28 and TRBJ2-5; TCRdb indicates TRBD2, and absent DNA this call remains unverified. The CDR3 is 16 amino acids. Germline CDR1 reads MDHEN; CDR2 reads SYDVKM. The CDR3 sequence is CASSLPSTYGRETQYF.